The clone carrying this T cell receptor beta chain appeared a single time. Clones were read by immunoSEQ multiplex PCR, and TCRdb kept only the in-frame ones, dropping some. The table shows 300,000 to 350,000 clones, with 90% occurring only once. This record comes from a study of blood T cell repertoires in COVID-19. About the study: Both acute and convalescent COVID-19 samples were obtained from the United States, Italy and Spain.

The Seattle patients joined while their infection was active and were tracked longitudinally afterward. The germline gives CDR1 GTSNPN, CDR2 SVGIG (reference sequence). V shed 1 base and J 6 bases; nucleotides not matched to a gene: 9. CDR3 length: 16 amino acids. The TCR sequence derives from a woman aged 25 to 45 with COVID-19, enrolled during active disease. Sequenced: peripheral blood. V gene TRBV30 combines with J gene TRBJ2-3, with 11 nucleotides matching TRBD2. Here the CDR3 reads CAWSANLAGGADTQYF. In DNA form, the CDR3 reads TGTGCCTGGAGTGCGAACCTAGCGGGAGGTGCGGATACGCAGTATTTT.